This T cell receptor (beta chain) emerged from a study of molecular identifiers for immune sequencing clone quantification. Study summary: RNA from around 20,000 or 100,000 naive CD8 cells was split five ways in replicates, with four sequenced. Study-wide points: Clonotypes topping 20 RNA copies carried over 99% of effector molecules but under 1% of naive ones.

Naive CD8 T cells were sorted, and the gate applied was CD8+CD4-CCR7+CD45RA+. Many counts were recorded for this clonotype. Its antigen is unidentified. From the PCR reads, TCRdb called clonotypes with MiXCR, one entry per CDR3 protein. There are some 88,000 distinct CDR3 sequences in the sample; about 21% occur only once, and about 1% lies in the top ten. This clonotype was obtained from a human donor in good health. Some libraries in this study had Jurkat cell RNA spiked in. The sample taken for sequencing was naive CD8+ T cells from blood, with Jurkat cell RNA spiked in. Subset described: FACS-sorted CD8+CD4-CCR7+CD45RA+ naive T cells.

The CDR3 region has the DNA TGTGCCAGCAGCGTAGTTGGGGAAGCTGAAGCTTTCTTT. Its translation: CASSVVGEAEAFF. The chain has TRBV9 and TRBJ1-1; D gene uncertain. Trimming left V 0 bases short and J 6 bases short, with 9 bases between. CDR1 and CDR2 from the germline V gene are SGDLS and YYNGEE. The CDR3 has 13 amino acids.